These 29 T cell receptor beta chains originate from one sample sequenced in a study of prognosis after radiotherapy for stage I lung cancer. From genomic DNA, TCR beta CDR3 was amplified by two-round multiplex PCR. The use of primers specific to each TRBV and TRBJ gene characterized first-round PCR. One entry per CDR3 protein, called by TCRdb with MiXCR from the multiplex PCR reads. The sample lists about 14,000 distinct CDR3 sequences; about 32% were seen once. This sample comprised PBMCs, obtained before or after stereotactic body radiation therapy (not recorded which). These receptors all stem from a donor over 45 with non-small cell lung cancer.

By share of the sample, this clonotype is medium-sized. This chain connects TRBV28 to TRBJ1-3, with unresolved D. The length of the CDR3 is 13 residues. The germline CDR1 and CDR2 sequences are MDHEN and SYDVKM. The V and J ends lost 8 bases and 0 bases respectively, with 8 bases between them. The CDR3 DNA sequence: TGTGCCAGCGGTGGCCACTCTGGAAACACCATATATTTT. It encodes CASGGHSGNTIYF.

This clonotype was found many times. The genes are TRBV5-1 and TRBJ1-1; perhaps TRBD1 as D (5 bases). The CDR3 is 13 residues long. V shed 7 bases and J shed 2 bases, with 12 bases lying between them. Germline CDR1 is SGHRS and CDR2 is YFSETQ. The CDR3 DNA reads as TGCGCCAGCTTCGACAGAGCAAACACTGAAGCTTTCTTT. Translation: CASFDRANTEAFF.

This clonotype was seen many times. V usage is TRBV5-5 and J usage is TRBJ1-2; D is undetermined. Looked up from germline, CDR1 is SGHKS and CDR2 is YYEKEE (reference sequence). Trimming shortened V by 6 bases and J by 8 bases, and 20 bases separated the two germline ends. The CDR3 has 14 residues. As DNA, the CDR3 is TGTGCCAGCACCCTCGGACCAAACTTGGGGGGCTACACCTTC. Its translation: CASTLGPNLGGYTF.

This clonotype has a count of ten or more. The CDR3 loop reads CASSLGYVESYTYGYTF. The CDR3 DNA is TGTGCCAGCAGCTTAGGGTACGTTGAGTCGTACACCTATGGCTACACCTTC. The chain combines TRBV7-2 with TRBJ1-2; no definite D call. The CDR3 extends over 17 amino acids. The V end lost 1 base, the J end lost 4 bases, and 19 bases lay between the germline ends. Germline V lookup: CDR1 SGHTA, CDR2 FQGNSA.

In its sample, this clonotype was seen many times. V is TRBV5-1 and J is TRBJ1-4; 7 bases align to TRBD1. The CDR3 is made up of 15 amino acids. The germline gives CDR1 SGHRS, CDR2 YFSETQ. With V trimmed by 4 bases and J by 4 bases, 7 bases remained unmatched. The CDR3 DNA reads TGCGCCAGCAGCCCCCTGACAGGGATTAATGAAAAACTGTTTTTT. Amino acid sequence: CASSPLTGINEKLFF.

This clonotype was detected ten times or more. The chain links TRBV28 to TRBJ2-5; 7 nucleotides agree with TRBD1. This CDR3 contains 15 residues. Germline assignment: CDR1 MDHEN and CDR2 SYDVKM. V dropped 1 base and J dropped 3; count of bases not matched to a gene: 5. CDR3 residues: CASSLSGQSEETQYF. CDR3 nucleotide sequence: TGTGCCAGCAGTTTATCGGGACAGTCTGAAGAGACCCAGTACTTC.

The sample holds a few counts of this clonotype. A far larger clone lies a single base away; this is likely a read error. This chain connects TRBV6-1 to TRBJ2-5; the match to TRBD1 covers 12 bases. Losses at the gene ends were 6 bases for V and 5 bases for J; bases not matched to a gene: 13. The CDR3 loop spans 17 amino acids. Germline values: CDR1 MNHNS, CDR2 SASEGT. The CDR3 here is CASRDRDRGRGGETQYF. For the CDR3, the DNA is TGTGCCAGCAGAGACCGGGACAGGGGGCGCGGTGGGGAGACCCAGTACTTC.

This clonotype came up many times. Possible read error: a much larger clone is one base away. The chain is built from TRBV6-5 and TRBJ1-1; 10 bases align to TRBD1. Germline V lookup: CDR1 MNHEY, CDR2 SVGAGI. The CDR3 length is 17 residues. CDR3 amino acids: CACSSWTGGIMNTEAFF. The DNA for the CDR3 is TGTGCCTGCAGTTCTTGGACAGGGGGGATCATGAACACTGAAGCTTTCTTT.

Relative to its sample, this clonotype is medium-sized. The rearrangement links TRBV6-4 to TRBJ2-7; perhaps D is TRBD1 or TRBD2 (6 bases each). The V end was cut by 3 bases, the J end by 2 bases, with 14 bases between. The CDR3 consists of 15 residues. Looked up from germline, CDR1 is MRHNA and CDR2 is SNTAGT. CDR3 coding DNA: TGTGCCAGCAGTGAAGTAGGGGGGTATACCTACGAGCAGTACTTC. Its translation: CASSEVGGYTYEQYF.

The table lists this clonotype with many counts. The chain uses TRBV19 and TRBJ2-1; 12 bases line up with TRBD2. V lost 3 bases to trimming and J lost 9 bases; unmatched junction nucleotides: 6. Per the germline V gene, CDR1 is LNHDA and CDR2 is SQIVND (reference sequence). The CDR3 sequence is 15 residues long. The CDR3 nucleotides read TGTGCCAGTAGTATGCTAGCGGGGGGGCTGGGTGAGCAGTTCTTC. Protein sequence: CASSMLAGGLGEQFF.

The CDR3 protein is CSASNPTLHF. The DNA for the CDR3 is TGCAGTGCTAGTAATCCAACCCTCCACTTT. The rearrangement joins TRBV20-1 to TRBJ1-6, with unresolved D. Trimming cost V 3 bases and J 14 bases, with 8 bases left between them. Germline V gives CDR1 DFQATT, CDR2 SNEGSKA (reference sequence). The CDR3 loop spans 10 amino acids.

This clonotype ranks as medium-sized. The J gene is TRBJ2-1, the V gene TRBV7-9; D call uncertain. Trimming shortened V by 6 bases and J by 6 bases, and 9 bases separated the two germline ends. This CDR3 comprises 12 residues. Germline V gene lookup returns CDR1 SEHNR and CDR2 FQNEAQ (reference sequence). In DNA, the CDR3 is TGTGCCAGCAGTTCATCGGGCAATGAGCAGTTCTTC. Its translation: CASSSSGNEQFF.

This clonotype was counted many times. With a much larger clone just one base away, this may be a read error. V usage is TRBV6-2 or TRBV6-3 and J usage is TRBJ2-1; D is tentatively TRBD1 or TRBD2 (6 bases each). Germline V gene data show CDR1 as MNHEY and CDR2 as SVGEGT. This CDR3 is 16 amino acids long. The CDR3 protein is CASSKPQGGGDNEPFF. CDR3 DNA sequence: TGTGCCAGCAGCAAGCCTCAGGGTGGAGGGGACAATGAGCCGTTCTTC.

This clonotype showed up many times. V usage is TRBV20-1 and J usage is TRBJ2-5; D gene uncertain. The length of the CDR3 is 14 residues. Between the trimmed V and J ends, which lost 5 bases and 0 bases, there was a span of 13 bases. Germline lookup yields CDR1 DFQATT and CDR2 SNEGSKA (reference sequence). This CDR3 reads CSAPEDGNQETQYF. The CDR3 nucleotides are TGCAGTGCTCCCGAGGACGGTAACCAAGAGACCCAGTACTTC.

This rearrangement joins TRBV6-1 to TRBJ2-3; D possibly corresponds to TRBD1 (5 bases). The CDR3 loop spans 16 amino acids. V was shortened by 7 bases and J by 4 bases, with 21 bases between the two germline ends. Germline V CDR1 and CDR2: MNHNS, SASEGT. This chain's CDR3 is CASNLLGGAGADTQYF. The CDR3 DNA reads TGTGCCAGCAATTTACTCGGTGGGGCAGGAGCAGATACGCAGTATTTT.

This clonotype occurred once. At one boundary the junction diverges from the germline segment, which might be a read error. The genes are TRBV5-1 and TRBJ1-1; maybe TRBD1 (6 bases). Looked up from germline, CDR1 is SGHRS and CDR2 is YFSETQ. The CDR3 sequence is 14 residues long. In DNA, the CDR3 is TGCGCCAGCACCACCCTCCGCGGGGACACCGAAGCTTTCTTT. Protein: CASTTLRGDTEAFF.

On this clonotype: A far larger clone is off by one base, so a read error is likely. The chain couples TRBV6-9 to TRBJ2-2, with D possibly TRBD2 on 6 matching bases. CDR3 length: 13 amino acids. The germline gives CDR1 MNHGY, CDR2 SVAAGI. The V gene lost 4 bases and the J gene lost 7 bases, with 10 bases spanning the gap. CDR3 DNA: TGTGCCAGCAGTTGGGGAGGTAGCGGGGAGCTGTTTTTT. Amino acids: CASSWGGSGELFF.

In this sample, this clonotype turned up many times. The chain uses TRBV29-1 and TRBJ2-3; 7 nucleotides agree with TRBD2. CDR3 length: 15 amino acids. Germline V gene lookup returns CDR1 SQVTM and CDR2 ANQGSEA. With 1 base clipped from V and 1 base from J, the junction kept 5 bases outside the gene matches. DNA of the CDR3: TGCAGCGTTGAAGTGCGGGAGAGGGGCACAGATACGCAGTATTTT. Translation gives CSVEVRERGTDTQYF.

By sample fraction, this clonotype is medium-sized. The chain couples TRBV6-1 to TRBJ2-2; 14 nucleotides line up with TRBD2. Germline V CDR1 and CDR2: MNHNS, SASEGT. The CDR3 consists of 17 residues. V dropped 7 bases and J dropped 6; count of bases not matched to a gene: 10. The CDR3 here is CASMVTSGRAVSGELFF. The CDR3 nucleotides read TGTGCCAGCATGGTGACTAGCGGGAGGGCCGTTTCCGGGGAGCTGTTTTTT.

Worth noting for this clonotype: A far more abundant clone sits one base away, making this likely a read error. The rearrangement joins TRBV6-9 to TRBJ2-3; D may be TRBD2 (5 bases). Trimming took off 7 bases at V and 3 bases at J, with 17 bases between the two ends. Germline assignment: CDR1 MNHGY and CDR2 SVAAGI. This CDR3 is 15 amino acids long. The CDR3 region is CASNRRSTRTDTQYF. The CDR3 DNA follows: TGTGCCAGCAACCGGCGATCTACTAGAACAGATACGCAGTATTTT.

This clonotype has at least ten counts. In DNA form, the CDR3 reads TGCGCCAGCAGCTTCACTAGCGGGGGCCACAATGAGCAGTTCTTC. This gives the protein CASSFTSGGHNEQFF. The chain is built from TRBV5-1 and TRBJ2-1; TRBD2 matches 11 bases. V dropped 2 bases and J dropped 5; count of bases not matched to a gene: 3. Germline V gene lookup returns CDR1 SGHRS and CDR2 YFSETQ. CDR3 length equals 15 residues.

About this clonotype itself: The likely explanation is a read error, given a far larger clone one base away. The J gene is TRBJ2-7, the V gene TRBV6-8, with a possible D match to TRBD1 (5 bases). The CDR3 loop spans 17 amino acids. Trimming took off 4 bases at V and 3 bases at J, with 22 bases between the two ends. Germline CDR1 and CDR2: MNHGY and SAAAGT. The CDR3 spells CASSWGSPRTHIYEQYF. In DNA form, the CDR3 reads TGTGCCAGCAGTTGGGGATCACCGCGGACACACATCTACGAGCAGTACTTC.

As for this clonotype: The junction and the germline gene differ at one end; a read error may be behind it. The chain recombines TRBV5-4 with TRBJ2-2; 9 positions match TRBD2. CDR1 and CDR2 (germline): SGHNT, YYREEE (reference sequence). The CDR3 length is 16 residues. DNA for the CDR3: TGTGCCAGCAGCCGGCCTAGCGGGATAATGACCGGGGAGCTGTTCTTT. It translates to CASSRPSGIMTGELFF.

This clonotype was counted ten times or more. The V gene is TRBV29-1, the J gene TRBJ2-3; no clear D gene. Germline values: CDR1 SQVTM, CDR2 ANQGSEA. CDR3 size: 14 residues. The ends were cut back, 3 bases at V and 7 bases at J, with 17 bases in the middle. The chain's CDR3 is CSVDSPGLTHTQYF. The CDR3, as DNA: TGCAGCGTTGACTCCCCTGGGCTAACCCATACGCAGTATTTT.

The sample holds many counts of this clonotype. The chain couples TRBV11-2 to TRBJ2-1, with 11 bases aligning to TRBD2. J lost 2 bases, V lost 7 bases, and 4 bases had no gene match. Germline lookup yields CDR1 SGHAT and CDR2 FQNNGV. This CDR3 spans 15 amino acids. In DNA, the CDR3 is TGTGCCAGCACCACTAGCGGGAGTCCCTACAATGAGCAGTTCTTC. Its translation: CASTTSGSPYNEQFF.

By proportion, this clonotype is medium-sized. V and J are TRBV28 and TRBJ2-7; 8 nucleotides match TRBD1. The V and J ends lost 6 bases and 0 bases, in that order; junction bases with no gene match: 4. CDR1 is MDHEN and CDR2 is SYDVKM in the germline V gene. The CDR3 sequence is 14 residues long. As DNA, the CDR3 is TGTGCCAGCAGCTGGACAGGGAGCTCCTACGAGCAGTACTTC. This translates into CASSWTGSSYEQYF.

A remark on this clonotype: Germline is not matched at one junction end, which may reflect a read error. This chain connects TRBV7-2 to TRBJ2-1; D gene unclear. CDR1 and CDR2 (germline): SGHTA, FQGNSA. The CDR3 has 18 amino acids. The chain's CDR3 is CASILAFPLQSSYNEQFF. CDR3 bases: TGTGCCAGCATCTTAGCCTTCCCCTTGCAGAGCTCCTACAATGAGCAGTTCTTC.

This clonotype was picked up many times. CDR3 DNA: TGTGCCAGCAGCCAAGATCCCGGAGGCGAGCAGTACTTC. It translates to CASSQDPGGEQYF. The chain joins TRBV4-2 to TRBJ2-7; a weak D match, TRBD2 (5 bases). This CDR3 is built from 13 residues. V lost 0 bases and J lost 6, with 9 bases in between. CDR1 LGHNA and CDR2 YNFKEQ come from the germline V gene.

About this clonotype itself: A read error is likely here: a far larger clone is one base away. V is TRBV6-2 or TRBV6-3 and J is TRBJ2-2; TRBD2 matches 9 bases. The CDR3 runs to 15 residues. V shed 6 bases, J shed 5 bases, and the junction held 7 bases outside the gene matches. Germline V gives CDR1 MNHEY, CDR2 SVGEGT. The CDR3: CASSPCGRVTGELFF. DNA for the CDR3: TGTGCCAGCAGCCCTTGCGGGAGGGTAACCGGGGAGCTGTTTTTT.